What follows are 23 T cell receptor beta chains derived from one specimen sequenced in a study of shared T cell receptors in the human thymus. Some clones are missing from TCRdb's copy, which holds only in-frame ones; the method was immunoSEQ multiplex PCR. The sample records hundreds of thousands of clones, roughly 90% being singletons. Another study also made use of these data, one on human thymus T cells.

What was sequenced was thymocytes. These receptors all stem from a boy younger than two with a congenital heart defect.

This chain links TRBV29-1 with TRBJ2-1; no definite D call. V dropped 1 base and J dropped 0 bases, with 10 bases sitting between them. Germline loops: CDR1 SQVTM, CDR2 ANQGSEA. The CDR3 is made up of 15 amino acids. CDR3 loop: CSVEGAGRSYNEQFF. The DNA of the CDR3 is TGCAGCGTTGAAGGAGCTGGGCGCTCCTACAATGAGCAGTTCTTC.

As concerns this clone: The same CDR3 can be traced to other DNA sequences in this sample. V is TRBV6-1 and J is TRBJ1-3; a possible D gene is TRBD1 (5 bases). V was clipped by 3 bases and J by 0 bases, with 12 bases between them. CDR3 length: 16 residues. Per the germline V gene, CDR1 is MNHNS and CDR2 is SASEGT. CDR3 in amino acids: CASSEGGPNSGNTIYF. The CDR3 DNA reads TGTGCCAGCAGTGAGGGGGGACCCAACTCTGGAAACACCATATATTTT.

This clone was detected once. The V call is TRBV5-1, the J call TRBJ2-7; 8 bases map to TRBD2. CDR3 size: 18 residues. The junction had 20 bases not matched to a gene; V was cut back by 3 bases and J by 6 bases. The germline V gene has CDR1 SGHRS and CDR2 YFSETQ. The CDR3 sequence is CASSCGGTSVWGGCEQYF. The CDR3 DNA sequence: TGCGCCAGCAGCTGTGGAGGGACTAGTGTTTGGGGGGGCTGCGAGCAGTACTTC.

V gene TRBV2 combines with J gene TRBJ2-5; TRBD2 is a possible D gene (5 bases). Germline V gene data show CDR1 as SNHLY and CDR2 as FYNNEI. V was pared by 6 bases and J by 5 bases, with 22 bases between. The CDR3 covers 16 residues. CDR3 amino acids: CASRGYREGFRETQYF. The CDR3 region has the DNA TGTGCCAGCAGGGGGTACCGGGAAGGGTTTCGGGAGACCCAGTACTTC.

The genes are TRBV30 and TRBJ1-2; 12 nucleotides agree with TRBD1. This CDR3 region has 16 residues. Germline V lookup: CDR1 GTSNPN, CDR2 SVGIG (reference sequence). Trimming took 3 bases from V and 1 from J; bases not matched to a gene: 6. The CDR3 here is CAWRVGTGGFNYGYTF. CDR3 sequence (DNA): TGTGCCTGGAGGGTGGGGACAGGGGGCTTTAACTATGGCTACACCTTC.

The rearrangement uses TRBV18 and TRBJ1-2; no reliable D call. In germline, CDR1 is KGHSH, CDR2 LQKENI. V was trimmed by 6 bases and J by 8 bases, leaving 16 bases between them. The CDR3 is 13 residues long. This CDR3 reads CASSPRTRGGYTF. The DNA for the CDR3 is TGTGCCAGCTCCCCAAGGACCAGAGGGGGCTACACCTTC. Variable domain in full (rest from reference TRBV18 and TRBJ1-2): NAGVMQNPRHLVRRRGQEARLRCSPMKGHSHVYWYRQLPEEGLKFMVYLQKENIIDESGMPKERFSAEFPKEGPSILRIQQVVRGDSAAYFCASSPRTRGGYTFGSGTRLTVV.

The chain combines TRBV7-9 with TRBJ2-7; no firm D call. Trimming pared 4 bases from V and 1 base from J, leaving 11 bases between. The germline CDR1 and CDR2 sequences are SEHNR and FQNEAQ (reference sequence). The CDR3 runs 14 residues. CDR3 in DNA: TGTGCCAGCAGCTCAAGTTCAGGATCCTACGAGCAGTACTTC. Residues: CASSSSSGSYEQYF. The full variable domain, with the rest looked up from reference TRBV7-9 and TRBJ2-7, is DTGVSQNPRHKITKRGQNVTFRCDPISEHNRLYWYRQTLGQGPEFLTYFQNEAQLEKSRLLSDRFSAERPKGSFSTLEIQRTEQGDSAMYLCASSSSSGSYEQYFGPGTRLTVT.

This clone appeared a few times. The chain carries TRBV28 and TRBJ1-5; perhaps TRBD1 as D (6 bases). Looked up from germline, CDR1 is MDHEN and CDR2 is SYDVKM. V was pared by 5 bases and J by 6 bases, with 23 bases between. The CDR3 length is 17 residues. Written as DNA, the CDR3 is TGTGCCAGCAGTCCCGCGCGAGAACAGGGTCCGGGTCAGCCCCAGCATTTT. Its translation: CASSPAREQGPGQPQHF.

The V call is TRBV6-1, the J call TRBJ2-3; D is perhaps TRBD2 (5 bases). With 9 bases removed from V and 3 bases from J, the gap between germline ends came to 10 bases. There are 12 residues in the CDR3. Germline loops: CDR1 MNHNS, CDR2 SASEGT. The CDR3 spells CASGAVTDTQYF. Written as DNA, the CDR3 is TGTGCCAGTGGAGCGGTGACAGATACGCAGTATTTT.

CDR3 in DNA: TGTGCCAGCACCCACGGACTAGCGGAGACCCAGTACTTC. It translates to CASTHGLAETQYF. V and J are TRBV6-1 and TRBJ2-5; 9 nucleotides agree with TRBD2. The CDR3 spans 13 residues. V lost 7 bases and J lost 5; bases outside the gene matches: 5. CDR1 is MNHNS, CDR2 SASEGT, per germline.

The J gene is TRBJ2-3, the V gene TRBV5-1; D might be TRBD1 (5 bases). This CDR3 comprises 16 residues. Per the germline V gene, CDR1 is SGHRS and CDR2 is YFSETQ. V lost 0 bases to trimming and J lost 1 base, with 12 bases between them. CDR3 sequence (DNA): TGCGCCAGCAGCTTGGCCCAGGGTTTGGGCACAGATACGCAGTATTTT. Its protein product is CASSLAQGLGTDTQYF.

The chain couples TRBV30 to TRBJ2-1; the D gene is possibly TRBD1 (7 bases). This CDR3 is built from 16 residues. V was pared by 4 bases and J by 0 bases, with 16 bases between. Germline CDR1 and CDR2: GTSNPN and SVGIG (reference sequence). The CDR3 region is CAWTRGQGGSYNEQFF. The CDR3 DNA is TGTGCCTGGACAAGGGGGCAGGGAGGCTCCTACAATGAGCAGTTCTTC.

This chain connects TRBV4-1 to TRBJ1-4, with 9 bases fitting TRBD1. The CDR3 runs 16 residues. Germline V CDR1 and CDR2: MGHRA, YSYEKL. V lost 4 bases to trimming and J lost 7 bases; unmatched junction nucleotides: 10. The CDR3 region is CASSPKMTGGSEKLFF. DNA for the CDR3: TGCGCCAGCAGCCCCAAAATGACAGGGGGGAGTGAAAAACTGTTTTTT.

The rearrangement uses TRBV15 and TRBJ1-3; D gene uncertain. The CDR3 covers 17 residues. Germline lookup yields CDR1 LNHNV and CDR2 YYDKDF (reference sequence). Trimming stripped 1 base from V and 3 bases from J, with 16 bases between. The CDR3 reads CATSRGRGRENGNTIYF. The CDR3 nucleotides read TGTGCCACCAGCAGAGGCCGAGGGAGGGAGAATGGAAACACCATATATTTT.

This sequence joins TRBV6-5 and TRBJ2-7; D remains ambiguous. The CDR3 extends over 12 amino acids. The V end was cut by 8 bases, the J end by 4 bases, with 12 bases between. CDR1 and CDR2 (germline): MNHEY, SVGAGI. CDR3 amino acids: CASGPLQYEQYF. The CDR3 DNA reads TGTGCCAGCGGGCCACTCCAATACGAGCAGTACTTC.

The chain combines TRBV27 with TRBJ1-1; tentative D call: TRBD1 (6 bases). The germline V and J ends were trimmed by 5 bases and 1 base, with 26 bases remaining between them. The CDR3 runs to 19 residues. Looked up from germline, CDR1 is MNHEY and CDR2 is SMNVEV (reference sequence). This CDR3 is CASSPSATGRPWGNTEAFF. The CDR3 DNA reads TGTGCCAGCAGTCCCTCCGCGACAGGCCGCCCATGGGGGAACACTGAAGCTTTCTTT.

The rearrangement links TRBV10-3 to TRBJ2-7; 11 nucleotides line up with TRBD2. The J segment lost 0 bases and the V segment lost 10 bases, leaving 11 bases of the junction unmatched. CDR1 and CDR2 (germline): ENHRY, SYGVKD. This CDR3 has 16 residues. In DNA, the CDR3 is TGTGCCACCAACCCGGGACTAGCGGATAACTCCTACGAGCAGTACTTC. This codes for CATNPGLADNSYEQYF.

The rearrangement links TRBV5-1 to TRBJ2-4; the D is unclear. Trimming removed 0 bases at V and 0 bases at J, with 10 bases between. This CDR3 is 16 amino acids long. Germline CDR1 SGHRS, CDR2 YFSETQ. CDR3 amino acids: CASSLATGLAKNIQYF. In DNA form, the CDR3 reads TGCGCCAGCAGCTTGGCAACGGGTCTAGCCAAAAACATTCAGTACTTC.

This chain connects TRBV18 to TRBJ2-7; a possible D gene is TRBD2 (5 bases). V was trimmed by 2 bases and J by 6 bases, leaving 11 bases between them. Per the germline V gene, CDR1 is KGHSH and CDR2 is LQKENI. CDR3 length: 13 amino acids. CDR3 nucleotides: TGTGCCAGCTCACCAGCCACCGGAGGCGAGCAGTACTTC. Its translation is CASSPATGGEQYF. Based on the CDR3 plus reference TRBV18 and TRBJ2-7, the full variable domain is NAGVMQNPRHLVRRRGQEARLRCSPMKGHSHVYWYRQLPEEGLKFMVYLQKENIIDESGMPKERFSAEFPKEGPSILRIQQVVRGDSAAYFCASSPATGGEQYFGPGTRLTVT.

As concerns this clone: Without the conserved terminal phenylalanine or tryptophan, this CDR3 likely stems from a read error. The rearrangement links TRBV10-3 to TRBJ1-1; D unclear. In germline, CDR1 is ENHRY, CDR2 SYGVKD. The CDR3 extends over 14 amino acids. Deletions cut 2 bases from V and 3 bases from J, with 10 bases between. CDR3 sequence reads: CAISEPREDTEAFL. The DNA of the CDR3 is TGTGCCATCAGTGAGCCCCGGGAGGACACTGAAGCTTTCCTT.

The chain carries TRBV4-1 and TRBJ2-1, with 12 bases aligning to TRBD2. There are 16 residues in the CDR3. The germline V gene has CDR1 MGHRA and CDR2 YSYEKL. J was trimmed by 3 bases and V by 4 bases; bases with no gene match: 4. For the CDR3, the DNA is TGCGCCAGCAGCCCTCGGACTAGCGGGATCTACAATGAGCAGTTCTTC. This codes for CASSPRTSGIYNEQFF.

This clone was recorded once. The V call is TRBV4-2, the J call TRBJ2-3; 7 nucleotides line up with TRBD2. V shed 3 bases, J shed 11 bases, and the junction held 14 bases outside the gene matches. In germline, CDR1 is LGHNA, CDR2 YNFKEQ. This CDR3 spans 15 amino acids. The CDR3 protein is CASSQAYEPSGRQYF. The CDR3, as DNA: TGTGCCAGCAGCCAGGCCTACGAACCTAGCGGAAGGCAGTATTTT.

This clone has only one observation. The CDR3 sequence is CASSLVGGSEAFF. The CDR3 DNA reads as TGTGCCAGCAGCTTAGTAGGCGGGTCTGAAGCTTTCTTT. This sequence joins TRBV7-7 and TRBJ1-1, with D unclear. Germline loops: CDR1 SSHAT, CDR2 FNYEAQ (reference sequence). Trimming left V 1 base short and J 6 bases short, with 9 bases between. This CDR3 is built from 13 residues.